The clone carrying this T cell receptor beta chain occurred a few times. The antigen is undetermined. The V and J ends lost 2 bases and 3 bases respectively, with 11 bases between them. The CDR3 has 14 residues. Germline loops: CDR1 MNHEY, CDR2 SMNVEV (reference sequence). The data were taken from a study of CD8 T cells in ankylosing spondylitis. TCRdb used MiXCR to reprocess the 5' RACE reads, holding one entry per CDR3 protein. The profile shows 200,000 to 300,000 distinct CDR3 sequences, over 9.5% of them singletons. Findings and caveats of the study: It was reported that disease-linked clones were significantly enriched in matched ankylosing spondylitis synovial fluid.

The chain employs TRBV27 and TRBJ2-7; D gene uncertain. The origin of this receptor is a male donor with ankylosing spondylitis or in good health (not recorded which). What was sequenced was blood, either unsorted or a sorted T cell fraction (not recorded which). The chain's CDR3 is CASSLQGKSYEQYF. The CDR3 bases are TGTGCCAGCAGTTTACAAGGGAAGAGCTACGAGCAGTACTTC.